The 27 T cell receptor beta chains presented below share a single source sample, sequenced in a study of human T cells and chemical hapten exposure. Documented time point: healthy volunteer bleed at 6 weeks. The template was total RNA from unfractionated whole blood. TCRdb re-called the RACE reads through MiXCR, storing one row per CDR3 protein. The sample records tens of thousands of distinct CDR3 sequences, less than 6% being singletons. Material for sequencing was whole blood. These receptors were obtained from a human donor in good health. Some clones in this sample may be carry-over from other donors' samples.

This clonotype was counted many times. The chain couples TRBV20-1 to TRBJ1-2, with TRBD1 identical over 9 bases. The CDR3 is made up of 11 amino acids. Germline CDR1 DFQATT, CDR2 SNEGSKA (reference sequence). Trimming removed 7 bases from V and 3 bases from J; junction bases left unmatched: 0. CDR3 residues: CSGTGDYGYTF. CDR3 nucleotide sequence: TGCAGTGGGACAGGGGACTATGGCTACACCTTC.

This clonotype is classed as medium-sized. The chain combines TRBV5-6 with TRBJ2-1, with 8 bases aligning to TRBD2. This CDR3 contains 17 residues. From germline, CDR1 is SGHDT and CDR2 YYEEEE. V lost 3 bases to trimming and J lost 9 bases; unmatched junction nucleotides: 17. In DNA, the CDR3 is TGTGCCAGCAGCTCGATGTTCGGGACTAGAGGAGACGGTGAGCAGTTCTTC. Protein product: CASSSMFGTRGDGEQFF.

This clonotype was seen ten or more times. V is TRBV20-1 and J is TRBJ2-1; D may correspond to TRBD1 or TRBD2 (6 bases each). Germline V gives CDR1 DFQATT, CDR2 SNEGSKA (reference sequence). This CDR3 is built from 16 residues. V dropped 0 bases and J dropped 3 bases, with 15 bases sitting between them. The CDR3 loop is CSARDLGGGDYNEQFF. The CDR3 DNA follows: TGCAGTGCTAGAGATTTGGGGGGCGGGGACTACAATGAGCAGTTCTTC.

This clonotype appeared many times. The chain combines TRBV5-4 with TRBJ1-2; D may be TRBD1 (6 bases). The CDR3 is 13 residues long. Germline CDR1 is SGHNT and CDR2 is YYREEE (reference sequence). Trimming took off 4 bases at V and 1 base at J, with 8 bases between the two ends. Written as DNA, the CDR3 is TGTGCCAGCAGCATGGACAGTAACTATGGCTACACCTTC. It encodes CASSMDSNYGYTF.

The genes are TRBV20-1 and TRBJ1-5; 8 positions agree with TRBD1. The CDR3 runs to 13 residues. Losses at the gene ends were 6 bases for V and 6 bases for J; bases not matched to a gene: 7. Germline V gene data show CDR1 as DFQATT and CDR2 as SNEGSKA (reference sequence). CDR3 residues: CSATGTGGQPQHF. The CDR3 DNA sequence: TGCAGTGCAACCGGGACAGGAGGTCAGCCCCAGCATTTT.

This clonotype was detected ten times or more. V gene TRBV5-1 combines with J gene TRBJ2-3, with D possibly matching TRBD1 (5 bases). The germline CDR1 and CDR2 sequences are SGHRS and YFSETQ. The CDR3 loop spans 15 amino acids. Trimming removed 2 bases at V and 0 bases at J, with 10 bases between. In DNA, the CDR3 is TGCGCCAGCAGCTTTACAGGACCTAGCACAGATACGCAGTATTTT. Its translation: CASSFTGPSTDTQYF.

This clonotype came up many times. V is TRBV7-2 and J is TRBJ2-7; 7 nucleotides match TRBD1. The trim removed 3 bases at V and 2 bases at J, leaving 1 base unmatched. CDR3 length equals 13 residues. Germline V gives CDR1 SGHTA, CDR2 FQGNSA. The CDR3 DNA is TGTGCCAGCAGCTTGACAGGGCCCTACGAGCAGTACTTC. Translated, it gives CASSLTGPYEQYF.

The V and J genes are TRBV7-9 and TRBJ2-3; TRBD2 might be the D (6 bases). With 4 bases removed from V and 4 bases from J, the gap between germline ends came to 15 bases. Germline lookup yields CDR1 SEHNR and CDR2 FQNEAQ (reference sequence). The CDR3 is 15 residues long. CDR3 coding DNA: TGTGCCAGCAGCTGGGCAGGCGGGGAGGCAGATACGCAGTATTTT. Residues: CASSWAGGEADTQYF.

This chain's CDR3 is CASSLKHGLGGPGYEQYF. The CDR3 coding sequence is TGTGCCAGCAGTTTAAAGCATGGTCTCGGGGGCCCGGGGTACGAGCAGTACTTC. The chain uses TRBV27 and TRBJ2-7; D could derive from TRBD1 or TRBD2 (6 bases each). The CDR3 is 18 amino acids. V lost 2 bases and J lost 4, with 24 bases in between. CDR1 MNHEY and CDR2 SMNVEV come from the germline V gene (reference sequence).

Ten or more counts support this clonotype. The V call is TRBV7-9, the J call TRBJ2-1; D remains unclear. Per the germline V gene, CDR1 is SEHNR and CDR2 is FQNEAQ (reference sequence). The CDR3 is 11 residues long. Trimming took off 2 bases at V and 8 bases at J, with 4 bases between the two ends. CDR3 coding DNA: TGTGCCAGCAGCTTATTTGATGAGCAGTTCTTC. Encoded protein: CASSLFDEQFF.

J is TRBJ2-1 and V is TRBV29-1; D is ambiguous. The CDR3 is made up of 15 amino acids. Germline V gene sequence: CDR1 SQVTM, CDR2 ANQGSEA. Trimming took 3 bases from V and 0 from J, leaving 12 bases between them. CDR3 sequence (DNA): TGCAGCGTTGAGGAGTTCATGAGCTCCTACAATGAGCAGTTCTTC. This sequence encodes CSVEEFMSSYNEQFF.

This clonotype was observed many times. The chain couples TRBV12-3 or TRBV12-4 to TRBJ2-1; D is possibly TRBD2 (6 bases). The CDR3 runs to 12 residues. V shed 5 bases and J shed 13 bases, with 15 bases lying between them. The CDR3 region has the DNA TGTGCCAGCAGTCCAGCGACCGGGGGTCAGTTCTTC. As protein: CASSPATGGQFF.

This clonotype was recorded at least ten times. This chain connects TRBV12-3 or TRBV12-4 to TRBJ1-1; maybe TRBD1 (6 bases). V was cut by 3 bases and J by 7 bases, with 12 bases left in between. This CDR3 has 13 amino acids. The CDR3, as DNA: TGTGCCAGCAGTTTCGACAGGAATGGTGAAGCTTTCTTT. It yields the protein CASSFDRNGEAFF.

This clonotype was recorded many times. This chain uses TRBV28 with TRBJ2-6, with a possible D match to TRBD1 (5 bases). Germline-derived CDR1 and CDR2 are MDHEN and SYDVKM. The CDR3 has 15 residues. The ends were cut back, 3 bases at V and 3 bases at J, with 9 bases in the middle. The chain's CDR3 is CASSFSGIGANVLTF. The CDR3 nucleotides read TGTGCCAGCAGTTTCTCAGGGATTGGGGCCAACGTCCTGACTTTC.

This clonotype was recorded a few times. The chain joins TRBV7-8 to TRBJ2-6; 8 positions match TRBD1. V shed 11 bases, J shed 4 bases, and the junction held 16 bases outside the gene matches. Looked up from germline, CDR1 is SGHVS and CDR2 is FQNEAQ. The CDR3 runs to 17 residues. The CDR3: CASPQGTGRSGANVLTF. The DNA for the CDR3 is TGTGCCTCACCCCAGGGGACAGGAAGGTCCGGGGCCAACGTCCTGACTTTC.

The chain combines TRBV12-3 or TRBV12-4 with TRBJ2-1; TRBD1 agrees at 7 bases. CDR3 length: 14 residues. V shed 5 bases, J shed 3 bases, and the junction held 4 bases outside the gene matches. CDR3 in DNA: TGTGCCAGCAGTCTCGGGACAGTCTACAATGAGCAGTTCTTC. Amino acids: CASSLGTVYNEQFF.

This clonotype was observed at least ten times. This chain links TRBV2 with TRBJ2-3, with D perhaps given as TRBD1 or TRBD2 (6 bases each). The CDR3 contains 13 residues. The V end lost 10 bases, the J end lost 5 bases, and 16 bases lay between the germline ends. Germline V gives CDR1 SNHLY, CDR2 FYNNEI. CDR3 nucleotide sequence: TGTGCCACTCGACGGGGGCCGGGAGATACGCAGTATTTT. This codes for CATRRGPGDTQYF.

The sample holds many counts of this clonotype. DNA of the CDR3: TGTGCCAGCAGTTCCCCAATCCGCTCTGGGGCCAACGTCCTGACTTTC. Amino acid sequence: CASSSPIRSGANVLTF. The chain uses TRBV6-2 or TRBV6-3 and TRBJ2-6; D remains ambiguous. The CDR3 covers 16 residues. Trimming pared 4 bases from V and 0 bases from J, leaving 10 bases between. Germline V gene data show CDR1 as MNHEY and CDR2 as SVGEGT.

The chain is built from TRBV20-1 and TRBJ2-3, with D possibly being TRBD2 (6 bases). The CDR3 has 14 residues. Germline CDR1 reads DFQATT; CDR2 reads SNEGSKA (reference sequence). The V and J ends lost 2 bases and 8 bases respectively, with 17 bases between them. This CDR3 is CSARRGGEVSTQYF. The DNA of the CDR3 is TGCAGTGCTAGACGGGGCGGGGAGGTCTCTACGCAGTATTTT.

There are many counts of this clonotype. The chain carries TRBV2 and TRBJ2-3; possibly TRBD1 or TRBD2 for D (5 bases each). The CDR3 length is 12 residues. The ends were cut back, 4 bases at V and 4 bases at J, with 6 bases in the middle. Germline CDR1 SNHLY, CDR2 FYNNEI. CDR3 protein: CASSVGADTQYF. The CDR3 bases are TGTGCCAGCAGTGTGGGGGCAGATACGCAGTATTTT.

This clonotype was seen more than once but under ten times. This chain joins TRBV3-1 and TRBJ1-1; 11 bases are a match to TRBD1. This CDR3 comprises 15 residues. Germline V gene data show CDR1 as LGHDT and CDR2 as YNNKEL (reference sequence). V dropped 5 bases and J dropped 1; count of bases not matched to a gene: 3. CDR3 region: CASSYGTGGNTEAFF. The CDR3 DNA is TGTGCCAGCAGCTACGGGACAGGGGGGAACACTGAAGCTTTCTTT.

This clonotype was seen a handful of times. V and J are TRBV29-1 and TRBJ2-1; D is uncertain. V lost 7 bases and J 4 bases, leaving 23 bases between the germline ends. The germline CDR1 and CDR2 sequences are SQVTM and ANQGSEA. The CDR3 consists of 16 residues. In DNA, the CDR3 is TGCAGCGCTATTCCCTTGGTGGGTCTAGATTACAATGAGCAGTTCTTC. Protein product: CSAIPLVGLDYNEQFF.

The genes are TRBV3-1 and TRBJ2-6; TRBD1 matches 11 bases. This CDR3 region has 15 residues. The V gene end was trimmed by 5 bases and the J gene end by 8 bases; junction bases not matched to a gene: 5. CDR1 is LGHDT, CDR2 YNNKEL, per germline (reference sequence). CDR3 region: CASSDRDRGTNVLTF. The CDR3 coding sequence is TGTGCCAGCAGCGACCGGGACAGGGGGACCAACGTCCTGACTTTC.

This clonotype was counted at least ten times. V and J are TRBV11-1 and TRBJ1-1, with TRBD1 as a possible D gene (6 bases). The CDR3 is 13 residues long. V was clipped by 4 bases and J by 5 bases, with 11 bases between them. Germline assignment: CDR1 SGHAT and CDR2 FQDESV (reference sequence). CDR3: CASSSQTGTEAFF. CDR3 bases: TGTGCCAGCAGCTCGCAAACAGGGACTGAAGCTTTCTTT.

This clonotype has just a few counts. This rearrangement joins TRBV4-3 to TRBJ2-1, with 9 bases fitting TRBD2. CDR1 and CDR2 (germline): LGHNA, YSLEER. V lost 0 bases to trimming and J lost 5 bases; unmatched junction nucleotides: 11. This CDR3 has 18 amino acids. CDR3: CASSQDIGSGGCDNEQFF. The CDR3 DNA follows: TGCGCCAGCAGCCAAGATATCGGGAGCGGGGGGTGTGACAATGAGCAGTTCTTC.

This clonotype was seen ten or more times. The gene calls are TRBV7-2 and TRBJ2-4, with D perhaps TRBD2 (5 bases). Deletions cut 4 bases from V and 7 bases from J, with 11 bases between. CDR3 size: 13 residues. From germline, CDR1 is SGHTA and CDR2 FQGNSA. CDR3 protein: CASSYEGTNIQYF. The CDR3 coding sequence is TGTGCCAGCAGCTATGAGGGCACGAACATTCAGTACTTC. Complete variable domain (other parts from reference TRBV7-2 and TRBJ2-4): GAGVSQSPSNKVTEKGKDVELRCDPISGHTALYWYRQSLGQGLEFLIYFQGNSAPDKSGLPSDRFSAERTGGSVSTLTIQRTQQEDSAVYLCASSYEGTNIQYFGAGTRLSVL.

The gene calls are TRBV12-3 or TRBV12-4 and TRBJ1-5; the D gene is possibly TRBD1 (6 bases). The CDR3 is made up of 15 amino acids. The V end was cut by 3 bases, the J end by 0 bases, with 9 bases between. CDR3 residues: CASSFGQYSNQPQHF. The CDR3 DNA reads TGTGCCAGCAGTTTCGGACAGTATAGCAATCAGCCCCAGCATTTT.